Listed below are T cell receptor beta chains from one sample, sequenced in a study of blood T cell repertoires in COVID-19. Assay used: immunoSEQ multiplex PCR; TCRdb lists only in-frame clones, some missing. The table has roughly 200,000 clones, 86% seen once; the top ten hold 3.1%. Material for sequencing was PBMCs or T cells enriched from blood (not recorded which). These receptors were taken from a woman aged 45 to 65 in a cohort exposed to, infected with or recovered from COVID-19 (not recorded which). Both conserved end residues are part of each CDR3. The D gene is left open where the match is weak. A row's size may be missing; if present it is once, few, many or a size class.

j_gene,v_gene,abundance,d_gene,CDR3nt,CDR3aa
TRBJ1-2,TRBV30,.,.,TGTGCCTGGAGGCCGCCGAGTAACTATGGCTACACCTTC,CAWRPPSNYGYTF
TRBJ1-5,TRBV6-2/TRBV6-3,.,.,TGTGCCAGCAGTTACTCGTCAGCCAGGCAGCCCCAGCATTTT,CASSYSSARQPQHF
TRBJ1-1,TRBV7-2,.,.,TGTGCCAGCAGCTCCTCCCGGGGGGGGATCACTGAAGCTTTCTTT,CASSSSRGGITEAFF
TRBJ2-5,TRBV6-5,.,.,TGTGCCAGCAGTTCTCTCGGACAGAGTCACCAAGAGACCCAGTACTTC,CASSSLGQSHQETQYF
TRBJ2-7,TRBV7-2,.,.,TGTGCCAGCAGCTTAGAGGTCGGGGAGCAGTACTTC,CASSLEVGEQYF
TRBJ2-1,TRBV3-1/TRBV3-2,few,.,TGTGCCAGCAGCCGTCAACCGGGATCCTACAATGAGCAGTTCTTC,CASSRQPGSYNEQFF
TRBJ2-3,TRBV18,.,TRBD2,TGTGCCAGCTCACGAGTGGGGGGGAACACAGATACGCAGTATTTT,CASSRVGGNTDTQYF
TRBJ2-2,TRBV30,.,.,TGTGCCTGGAGTGTAGAGGCAGCCGGGGAGCTGTTTTTT,CAWSVEAAGELFF
TRBJ1-6,TRBV27,once,.,TGTGCCAGCAGTTTCAATAATTCACCCCTCCACTTT,CASSFNNSPLHF
TRBJ2-7,TRBV7-9,few,.,TGTGCCAGCAGCTTAACGGTCAGGTACGAGCAGTACTTC,CASSLTVRYEQYF
TRBJ2-7,TRBV28,.,TRBD1,TGTGCCAGCAGTTCACGGACAGGGTGGAACTTC,CASSSRTGWNF